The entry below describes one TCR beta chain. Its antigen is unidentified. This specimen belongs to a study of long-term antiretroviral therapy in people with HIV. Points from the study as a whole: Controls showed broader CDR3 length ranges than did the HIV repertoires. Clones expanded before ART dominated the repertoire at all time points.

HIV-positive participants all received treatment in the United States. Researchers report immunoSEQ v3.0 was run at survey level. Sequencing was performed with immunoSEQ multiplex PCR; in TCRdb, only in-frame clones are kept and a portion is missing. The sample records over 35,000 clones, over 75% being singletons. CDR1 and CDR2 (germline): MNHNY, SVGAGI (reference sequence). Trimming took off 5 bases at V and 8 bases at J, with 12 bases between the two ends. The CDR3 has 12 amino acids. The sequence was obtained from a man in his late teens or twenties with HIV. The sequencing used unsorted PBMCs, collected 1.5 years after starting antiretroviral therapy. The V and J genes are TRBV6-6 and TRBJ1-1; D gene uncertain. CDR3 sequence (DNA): TGTGCCAGCAGTAGAAACATGGACGAAGCTTTCTTT. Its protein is CASSRNMDEAFF.